These T cell receptor beta chains were read from a single sample in a study of T-cell memory formation after mild COVID-19. TCRdb analysed the 5' RACE reads with MiXCR anew, one entry per CDR3 protein. The top ten hold around 21% of the sample, which has about 360,000 distinct CDR3 sequences, 10% to 15% seen once. The source material was PBMCs or a T cell subset sorted from them (not recorded which). All receptors come from a man aged 18 to 29 who had mild COVID-19 (a few samples of this study predate the infection). Cell type and time point are not known. Each CDR3 is given with its conserved first and last residue. A D gene is named only where the DNA matches it firmly. Only part of the rows carry a size: once, few, many, or a class if the clone is expanded.

>.|TRBJ1-6|14|.|TRBV20-1
CSAREGGGNSPLHF
TGCAGTGCTAGAGAAGGAGGGGGTAACTCACCCCTCCACTTT
>many|TRBJ1-1|11|.|TRBV6-6
CASIGVVEAFF
TGTGCCAGCATAGGGGTGGTTGAAGCTTTCTTT
>few|TRBJ1-1|14|.|TRBV4-1
CASSQGTLNTEAFF
TGCGCCAGCAGCCAGGGGACGTTGAACACTGAAGCTTTCTTT
>.|TRBJ1-4|15|TRBD1|TRBV7-9
CASSAQGAVHEKLFF
TGTGCCAGCAGCGCGCAGGGGGCTGTTCATGAAAAACTGTTTTTT
>.|TRBJ2-7|16|TRBD1|TRBV12-3/TRBV12-4
CASGPPGTGGSGEQYF
TGTGCCAGCGGACCCCCGGGAACAGGGGGCTCAGGGGAGCAGTACTTC
>.|TRBJ1-1|11|.|TRBV20-1
CSARRTDPNFF
TGCAGTGCTAGGCGGACCGATCCCAATTTCTTT
>few|TRBJ2-3|14|TRBD1|TRBV5-1
CASSFQGARDTQYF
TGCGCCAGCAGCTTCCAGGGGGCGAGGGATACGCAGTATTTT
>many|TRBJ1-1|11|.|TRBV12-3/TRBV12-4
CASSFSTEAFF
TGTGCCAGCAGTTTCAGTACTGAAGCTTTCTTT
>.|TRBJ1-2|13|.|TRBV7-3
CASSHRTAYGYTF
TGTGCCAGCAGCCACAGGACAGCTTATGGCTACACCTTC
>.|TRBJ2-2|13|.|TRBV3-1
CASSLVGAGELFF
TGTGCCAGCAGCCTGGTAGGAGCCGGGGAGCTGTTTTTT
>few|TRBJ2-5|15|.|TRBV5-1
CASSSEPLRRETQYF
TGCGCCAGCAGCTCGGAACCACTCCGGAGGGAGACCCAGTACTTC
>many|TRBJ2-7|15|TRBD1|TRBV7-7
CASSQTGGATSEQYF
TGTGCCAGCAGTCAGACAGGGGGCGCGACCAGCGAGCAGTACTTC